The present entry profiles one TCR beta chain with its context. Its cognate antigen is unknown. The sample is drawn from a study of CD8+CD57+ T cells in acquired aplastic anemia. Across the whole study: The study obtained an average of approximately 3 ug of DNA from sorted CD4+ and CD8+ cells.

Flow cytometry had shown expanded CD8+CD57+ cells in the patients chosen for sequencing. No therapy was given to patients before blood sampling. Genomic DNA provided the template from which TCR beta VDJ and CDR3 profiles were obtained. MiXCR was run by TCRdb on the reads, yielding one entry per CDR3 protein. The data contain about 180,000 distinct CDR3 sequences, over 40% of them seen just once; the ten biggest clones take up 1.8%. The CDR3 is made up of 13 amino acids. V was clipped by 6 bases and J by 7 bases, with 15 bases between them. Germline lookup yields CDR1 MGHDK and CDR2 SYGVNS. Study-wide results and caveats: Patients and controls were found to share twenty-nine CD8+ CDR3 sequences. In CD8+ cells, Simpson's diversity showed no significant difference between patients and controls.

The chain recombines TRBV25-1 with TRBJ1-2, with D possibly TRBD1 on 6 matching bases. Sequencing was carried out using sorted CD4+, CD8+, or CD8+CD57+ T cells (not recorded which) from PBMCs. This clonotype originated in a human donor with aplastic anemia. The CDR3 bases are TGTGCCAGCAGCTTAAAACAGGGCGTTGGCTACACCTTC. Translation gives CASSLKQGVGYTF.